The 27 T cell receptor beta chains reported below all come from one sample, sequenced in a study of early T cells in non-severe SARS-CoV-2 infection. TCRdb itself ran the 5' RACE reads through MiXCR, one entry per CDR3 protein. This sample has about 44,000 distinct CDR3 sequences, with 9.5% to 15% found just once. Sequenced: whole blood. These receptors were obtained from an adult who was a healthcare worker with PCR-confirmed SARS-CoV-2 infection or an uninfected control (not recorded which).

This clonotype was observed many times. J is TRBJ2-1 and V is TRBV6-4; 11 positions agree with TRBD2. The CDR3 covers 15 residues. V gave up 5 bases and J gave up 3 bases; unmatched junction bases: 3. Per germline, CDR1 MRHNA and CDR2 SNTAGT. Written as DNA, the CDR3 is TGTGCCAGCAGTTCGACTAGCGGGGACTACAATGAGCAGTTCTTC. Its translation is CASSSTSGDYNEQFF.

There are many counts of this clonotype. This chain links TRBV19 with TRBJ1-1; possibly TRBD1 for D (6 bases). The CDR3 has 13 residues. V lost 3 bases and J lost 5, with 10 bases in between. Germline lookup yields CDR1 LNHDA and CDR2 SQIVND (reference sequence). The DNA of the CDR3 is TGTGCCAGTAGTATCGGGGGACAAACTGAAGCTTTCTTT. Amino acids: CASSIGGQTEAFF.

This clonotype was detected a few times. V and J are TRBV5-4 and TRBJ2-7; no clear D. V shed 0 bases and J shed 2 bases, with 9 bases lying between them. This CDR3 comprises 14 residues. Germline CDR1 is SGHNT and CDR2 is YYREEE (reference sequence). Written as DNA, the CDR3 is TGTGCCAGCAGCTTGGCTTCGCCACCCTACGAGCAGTACTTC. Amino acid sequence: CASSLASPPYEQYF.

This clonotype was picked up many times. This chain connects TRBV7-9 to TRBJ1-6; D gene uncertain. From germline, CDR1 is SEHNR and CDR2 FQNEAQ (reference sequence). The CDR3 has 15 residues. V was trimmed by 6 bases and J by 0 bases, leaving 9 bases between them. Here the CDR3 DNA reads TGTGCCAGCAGTGACTCTAGCTCCTATAATTCACCCCTCCACTTT. The encoded protein is CASSDSSSYNSPLHF.

Many counts were recorded for this clonotype. V gene TRBV21-1 combines with J gene TRBJ2-5. TRBV21-1 is a pseudogene segment. This CDR3 is 15 amino acids long. The DNA of the CDR3 is TGTGCCAGCAGCAAAGACGTGAGGTACCGGGAGACCCAGTACTTC. It codes for CASSKDVRYRETQYF.

Remarks on this clonotype: With a much larger clone just one base away, this may be a read error. This chain uses TRBV7-2 with TRBJ2-6; 7 bases map to TRBD1. The germline CDR1 and CDR2 sequences are SGHTA and FQGNSA. This CDR3 contains 15 residues. CDR3: CASSLKGAGAKVLTF. CDR3 nucleotide sequence: TGTGCCAGCAGCTTAAAGGGGGCTGGGGCCAAAGTCCTGACTTTC.

This clonotype was detected many times. The V and J genes are TRBV20-1 and TRBJ2-4; tentatively, D is TRBD1 (6 bases). The CDR3 consists of 15 residues. CDR1 is DFQATT and CDR2 is SNEGSKA in the germline V gene (reference sequence). Trimming left V 5 bases short and J 0 bases short, with 14 bases between. The CDR3 region is CSAGGSLLAKNIQYF. In nucleotides, the CDR3 is TGCAGTGCTGGGGGCTCCTTGCTAGCCAAAAACATTCAGTACTTC.

There are many counts of this clonotype. The chain has TRBV21-1 and TRBJ2-7; the tabulated D call, TRBD2, remains unverified against the DNA. TRBV21-1 is listed as a pseudogene. CDR3 length: 16 amino acids. CDR3 sequence: CASSKMVGLAVYEQYF. The CDR3 DNA is TGTGCCAGCAGCAAAATGGTAGGGCTAGCAGTCTACGAGCAGTACTTC.

This clonotype was detected ten times or more. The rearrangement joins TRBV7-2 to TRBJ2-3, with D perhaps assigned TRBD1 or TRBD2 (5 bases each). V was clipped by 4 bases and J by 6 bases, with 20 bases between them. The CDR3 spans 16 residues. From germline, CDR1 is SGHTA and CDR2 FQGNSA. CDR3 in amino acids: CASSSEVRGRVDTQYF. In DNA, the CDR3 is TGTGCCAGCAGCTCCGAGGTACGGGGCCGAGTGGATACGCAGTATTTT. The full variable domain, in which reference TRBV7-2 and TRBJ2-3 provide the parts outside the CDR3, is GAGVSQSPSNKVTEKGKDVELRCDPISGHTALYWYRQSLGQGLEFLIYFQGNSAPDKSGLPSDRFSAERTGGSVSTLTIQRTQQEDSAVYLCASSSEVRGRVDTQYFGPGTRLTVL.

The chain links TRBV29-1 to TRBJ1-1; D perhaps matches TRBD1 (6 bases). Trimming took 6 bases from V and 4 from J, leaving 15 bases between them. Germline V gives CDR1 SQVTM, CDR2 ANQGSEA. The length of the CDR3 is 13 residues. The CDR3 DNA is TGCAGCGTCCTTTTGGGGGCTGGCACTGAAGCTTTCTTT. It codes for CSVLLGAGTEAFF.

This clonotype has a handful of counts. The CDR3 loop is CASNKRDQEIMNTEAFF. CDR3 in DNA: TGTGCCAGCAATAAGCGGGACCAAGAAATCATGAACACTGAAGCTTTCTTT. The chain is built from TRBV2 and TRBJ1-1, with a possible D match to TRBD1 (5 bases). There are 17 residues in the CDR3. Germline V gives CDR1 SNHLY, CDR2 FYNNEI. V was shortened by 7 bases and J by 0 bases, with 21 bases between the two germline ends.

This clonotype appeared many times. The genes are TRBV7-8 and TRBJ2-7, with D uncertain. Germline lookup yields CDR1 SGHVS and CDR2 FQNEAQ. Trimming pared 2 bases from V and 2 bases from J, leaving 10 bases between. The CDR3 has 14 residues. The CDR3 reads CASSLLPTTYEQYF. CDR3 in DNA: TGTGCCAGCAGCTTATTGCCAACCACCTACGAGCAGTACTTC.

The chain recombines TRBV6-6 with TRBJ2-1, with TRBD2 matching over 9 bases. Per germline, CDR1 MNHNY and CDR2 SVGAGI (reference sequence). The CDR3 is 16 amino acids. Trimming removed 6 bases from V and 5 bases from J; junction bases left unmatched: 11. The CDR3 loop reads CASSRSLAGPDNEQFF. The CDR3 DNA reads as TGTGCCAGCAGCCGATCCCTAGCGGGACCCGACAATGAGCAGTTCTTC.

The rearrangement links TRBV7-2 to TRBJ1-2; 7 bases are shared with TRBD1. CDR3 length equals 15 residues. The V segment lost 6 bases and the J segment 4 bases; nucleotides outside the gene matches: 11. Looked up from germline, CDR1 is SGHTA and CDR2 is FQGNSA. CDR3 residues: CASRSRGAGVYGYTF. CDR3 DNA sequence: TGTGCCAGCAGATCCAGGGGGGCAGGAGTCTATGGCTACACCTTC.

This clonotype occurred many times. Germline and junction disagree at one end, which may indicate a read error. The rearrangement uses TRBV7-2 and TRBJ2-5, with D perhaps matching TRBD1 or TRBD2 (5 bases each). This CDR3 has 14 amino acids. Per the germline V gene, CDR1 is SGHTA and CDR2 is FQGNSA. CDR3 protein: CASSLGPDQETQYF. The DNA for the CDR3 is TGTGCCAGCAGTCTGGGACCCGACCAGGAGACCCAGTACTTC.

This clonotype was seen repeatedly, ten times or more. The chain links TRBV7-2 to TRBJ2-5; no clear D. The length of the CDR3 is 15 residues. Germline V CDR1 and CDR2: SGHTA, FQGNSA. Between the trimmed V and J ends, which lost 3 bases and 5 bases, there was a span of 16 bases. The CDR3 reads CASSFGKIRSETQYF. DNA of the CDR3: TGTGCCAGCAGCTTTGGGAAGATTAGGTCCGAGACCCAGTACTTC.

The rearrangement uses TRBV12-3 or TRBV12-4 and TRBJ1-4; 9 nucleotides match TRBD1. With 5 bases clipped from V and 11 bases from J, the junction kept 6 bases outside the gene matches. This CDR3 has 13 residues. CDR3 sequence: CASSPGTGRKLFF. In nucleotides, the CDR3 is TGTGCCAGCAGTCCAGGGACAGGGAGGAAACTGTTTTTT.

This chain connects TRBV7-8 to TRBJ2-2; maybe TRBD1 (6 bases). Germline CDR1 is SGHVS and CDR2 is FQNEAQ. This CDR3 has 17 amino acids. With 5 bases removed from V and 4 bases from J, the gap between germline ends came to 20 bases. The CDR3 DNA reads as TGTGCCAGCAGCCACCATATATCGGGACAACTCACCGGGGAGCTGTTTTTT. Protein sequence: CASSHHISGQLTGELFF. Drawing the rest from reference TRBV7-8 and TRBJ2-2, the complete variable domain is GAGVSQSPRYKVAKRGQDVALRCDPISGHVSLFWYQQALGQGPEFLTYFQNEAQLDKSGLPSDRFFAERPEGSVSTLKIQRTQQEDSAVYLCASSHHISGQLTGELFFGEGSRLTVL.

This clonotype was seen many times. The chain recombines TRBV20-1 with TRBJ1-1; possible D gene TRBD1, 5 bases. Trimming cost V 0 bases and J 0 bases, with 11 bases left between them. CDR1 and CDR2 (germline): DFQATT, SNEGSKA (reference sequence). The CDR3 extends over 15 amino acids. In DNA form, the CDR3 reads TGCAGTGCTAGAGATTCGGGGGGAATGAACACTGAAGCTTTCTTT. This encodes CSARDSGGMNTEAFF.

This clonotype was seen a handful of times. This chain connects TRBV9 to TRBJ2-7; tentatively, D is TRBD1 or TRBD2 (5 bases each). Germline V gives CDR1 SGDLS, CDR2 YYNGEE. The CDR3 loop spans 14 amino acids. V lost 0 bases, J lost 2 bases, and 9 bases lay in between. The CDR3 here is CASSVEWDPYEQYF. In DNA, the CDR3 is TGTGCCAGCAGCGTAGAGTGGGACCCCTACGAGCAGTACTTC.

This clonotype has at least ten counts. The J gene is TRBJ2-7, the V gene TRBV6-6; 7 bases are shared with TRBD1. With 0 bases clipped from V and 3 bases from J, the junction kept 5 bases outside the gene matches. Germline values: CDR1 MNHNY, CDR2 SVGAGI (reference sequence). The CDR3 totals 15 residues. CDR3: CASSYSRGTVYEQYF. Here the CDR3 DNA reads TGTGCCAGCAGTTACTCCAGGGGGACAGTCTACGAGCAGTACTTC.

Here the CDR3 reads CASSLARKSTDTQYF. The CDR3 DNA follows: TGTGCCAGCAGCTTGGCCCGAAAAAGCACAGATACGCAGTATTTT. J is TRBJ2-3 and V is TRBV7-9; D unclear. V gave up 3 bases and J gave up 0 bases, with 10 bases separating them. In germline, CDR1 is SEHNR, CDR2 FQNEAQ (reference sequence). The CDR3 sequence is 15 residues long.

This clonotype was counted between two and nine times. The chain couples TRBV14 to TRBJ1-6; D unclear. Germline CDR1 SGHDN, CDR2 FVKESK. This CDR3 comprises 14 residues. V lost 1 base, J lost 7 bases, and 8 bases lay in between. CDR3 nucleotides: TGTGCCAGCAGCCAAGCCCCGATAAATTCACCCCTCCACTTT. It codes for CASSQAPINSPLHF.

This clonotype was detected only a few times. This chain uses TRBV7-8 with TRBJ1-1; D ambiguous. V gave up 2 bases and J gave up 9 bases, with 10 bases separating them. Germline CDR1 and CDR2: SGHVS and FQNEAQ. This CDR3 has 12 amino acids. In DNA, the CDR3 is TGTGCCAGCAGCTTACAAGGGCATCAAGCTTTCTTT. Its protein is CASSLQGHQAFF.

This clonotype has a handful of counts. The chain combines TRBV29-1 with TRBJ2-2, with unresolved D. V lost 5 bases, J lost 4 bases, and 5 bases lay in between. The CDR3 runs to 11 residues. Germline lookup yields CDR1 SQVTM and CDR2 ANQGSEA. The CDR3 loop reads CSVLLTGELFF. CDR3 bases: TGCAGCGTTCTACTCACCGGGGAGCTGTTTTTT.

This clonotype was observed many times. The chain employs TRBV3-1 and TRBJ2-5; the D gene is possibly TRBD2 (6 bases). Germline-derived CDR1 and CDR2 are LGHDT and YNNKEL (reference sequence). The CDR3 covers 15 residues. The V and J ends lost 0 bases and 6 bases respectively, with 14 bases between them. The CDR3 loop reads CASSQDREEGQTQYF. DNA of the CDR3: TGTGCCAGCAGCCAAGACCGCGAGGAGGGGCAGACCCAGTACTTC.

The chain employs TRBV19 and TRBJ1-5; the match to TRBD1 covers 9 bases. Per germline, CDR1 LNHDA and CDR2 SQIVND (reference sequence). This CDR3 spans 16 amino acids. V lost 9 bases, J lost 3 bases, and 12 bases stayed unmatched. The CDR3 spells CASHKDRGSFNQPQHF. For the CDR3, the DNA is TGTGCCAGCCATAAGGACAGGGGATCTTTCAATCAGCCCCAGCATTTT.